This T cell receptor (beta chain) appears in the sequencing data of a study of control samples from healthy donors and cancer patients. Sequencing was performed with immunoSEQ multiplex PCR; in TCRdb, only in-frame clones are kept and a portion is missing. The sample lists 130,000 or so clones, roughly 90% occurring once. The receptor was derived from a man aged 50-59 years in good health. Sequencing was done on a sample of blood.

The CDR3 region has the DNA TGTGCCAGCTCACCAGACAGTTCCGAGCAGTACTTC. The encoded protein is CASSPDSSEQYF. V gene TRBV18 combines with J gene TRBJ2-7, with a tentative D call TRBD1 (5 bases). This CDR3 region has 12 residues. Germline lookup yields CDR1 KGHSH and CDR2 LQKENI. Trimming pared 2 bases from V and 6 bases from J, leaving 8 bases between. Complete variable domain (other parts from reference TRBV18 and TRBJ2-7): NAGVMQNPRHLVRRRGQEARLRCSPMKGHSHVYWYRQLPEEGLKFMVYLQKENIIDESGMPKERFSAEFPKEGPSILRIQQVVRGDSAAYFCASSPDSSEQYFGPGTRLTVT.